The TCR beta chain under discussion was sequenced for a study of neoadjuvant anti-PD-1 for oral cavity cancer. From germline, CDR1 is SGHDN and CDR2 FVKESK. The V and J ends lost 0 bases and 1 base respectively, with 7 bases between them. The CDR3 consists of 14 residues. The assay was immunoSEQ multiplex PCR, and TCRdb's table has in-frame clones only and misses some. The data contain more than 5,000 clones, approximately 63% of them singletons. The chain joins TRBV14 to TRBJ2-7; D is unresolved. Sample: tumor tissue, taken before nivolumab (anti-PD-1) treatment. The TCR sequence derives from a person aged 35-79 years with oral cavity squamous cell carcinoma. CDR3 in DNA: TGTGCCAGCAGCCAAGAACCTGGGTCCTACGAGCAGTACTTC. The encoded protein is CASSQEPGSYEQYF.